The next 30 T cell receptor beta chains were all read from a single sample in a study of T cell repertoires in cytomegalovirus infection. MiXCR, applied by TCRdb to the reads, yields one record per CDR3 protein. The top ten hold 13% of the sample, which has a few hundred thousand distinct CDR3 sequences, roughly a third seen once. What these receptors recognize is not known. The material sequenced was cultured PBMCs, taken from culture after CMV antigen stimulation. The receptors stem from a human donor in good health (CMV status not recorded). Some clones in this sample may be carry-over from other donors' samples.

V and J are TRBV6-2 or TRBV6-3 and TRBJ2-1; TRBD2 aligns across 9 bases. Trimming cost V 6 bases and J 6 bases; bases outside gene matches: 9. Germline loops: CDR1 MNHEY, CDR2 SVGEGT. The CDR3 runs to 15 residues. The CDR3 loop is CASSLRGTSSNEQFF. The CDR3 bases are TGTGCCAGCAGCCTGAGAGGGACTAGCTCCAATGAGCAGTTCTTC.

This clonotype was seen a handful of times. This chain links TRBV7-2 with TRBJ2-1; 8 nucleotides align to TRBD1. CDR3 length: 16 amino acids. Germline V gives CDR1 SGHTA, CDR2 FQGNSA. Trimming cost V 5 bases and J 4 bases; bases outside gene matches: 10. CDR3 coding DNA: TGTGCCAGCAGCCGAGAGGCAGGGGGCTTGTACAATGAGCAGTTCTTC. This translates into CASSREAGGLYNEQFF.

The chain employs TRBV7-9 and TRBJ2-1; D is uncertain. The CDR3 has 13 residues. V lost 0 bases, J lost 6 bases, and 6 bases lay in between. Germline V gene sequence: CDR1 SEHNR, CDR2 FQNEAQ (reference sequence). The CDR3 protein is CASSLAQSNEQFF. CDR3 DNA: TGTGCCAGCAGCTTAGCGCAATCCAATGAGCAGTTCTTC.

The genes are TRBV28 and TRBJ2-5; D not resolved. The V end was cut by 3 bases, the J end by 1 base, with 12 bases between. The germline CDR1 and CDR2 sequences are MDHEN and SYDVKM. CDR3 length: 15 amino acids. The CDR3 coding sequence is TGTGCCAGCAGTTTCCCCGGGCGCGCCCAAGAGACCCAGTACTTC. Translation: CASSFPGRAQETQYF.

This chain uses TRBV12-3 or TRBV12-4 with TRBJ2-3; 7 nucleotides align to TRBD2. V gave up 6 bases and J gave up 0 bases; unmatched junction bases: 9. The CDR3 covers 16 residues. The CDR3 nucleotides are TGTGCCAGCAGCCCCCCGGGGGGAGTTAGCACAGATACGCAGTATTTT. The encoded protein is CASSPPGGVSTDTQYF.

This clonotype was recorded many times. The chain uses TRBV6-1 and TRBJ1-1; 8 nucleotides line up with TRBD1. Germline loops: CDR1 MNHNS, CDR2 SASEGT. The CDR3 is made up of 14 amino acids. The V segment lost 8 bases and the J segment 1 base; nucleotides outside the gene matches: 6. The DNA for the CDR3 is TGTGCCAGCCGAAGACAGGGGCAGAACACTGAAGCTTTCTTT. It encodes CASRRQGQNTEAFF.

This sequence joins TRBV27 and TRBJ1-5; no definite D call. CDR1 is MNHEY and CDR2 is SMNVEV in the germline V gene (reference sequence). The CDR3 sequence is 13 residues long. Between the trimmed V and J ends, which lost 5 bases and 5 bases, there was a span of 10 bases. This CDR3 reads CASSAWIDQPQHF. The CDR3 nucleotides read TGTGCCAGCAGTGCGTGGATCGATCAGCCCCAGCATTTT.

In its sample, this clonotype was seen a few times. The V and J genes are TRBV7-2 and TRBJ2-5, with 9 nucleotides matching TRBD1. Trimming removed 5 bases from V and 5 bases from J; junction bases left unmatched: 9. CDR1 is SGHTA, CDR2 FQGNSA, per germline. The CDR3 runs to 15 residues. The chain's CDR3 is CASSLGTGSGETQYF. The CDR3 coding sequence is TGTGCCAGCAGCCTGGGGACAGGGTCAGGGGAGACCCAGTACTTC.

The table lists this clonotype with a few counts. V usage is TRBV5-1 and J usage is TRBJ2-5, with 7 bases matching TRBD2. CDR3 size: 13 residues. Germline V gene lookup returns CDR1 SGHRS and CDR2 YFSETQ. Trimming cost V 4 bases and J 4 bases; bases outside gene matches: 4. Here the CDR3 DNA reads TGCGCCAGCAGCGTCGCTAGCGGAGAGACCCAGTACTTC. Amino acid sequence: CASSVASGETQYF.

This clonotype was seen a handful of times. The chain carries TRBV12-3 or TRBV12-4 and TRBJ1-2; 7 nucleotides agree with TRBD1. V was clipped by 5 bases and J by 1 base; unmatched bases: 10. The CDR3 sequence is 16 residues long. The CDR3 bases are TGTGCCAGCAGTCCCGGGACAGTGGTGGTTAACTATGGCTACACCTTC. It translates to CASSPGTVVVNYGYTF.

The J gene is TRBJ2-1, the V gene TRBV11-2, with D uncertain. With 5 bases removed from V and 7 bases from J, the gap between germline ends came to 24 bases. Germline CDR1 SGHAT, CDR2 FQNNGV. This CDR3 is 17 amino acids long. CDR3 region: CASSQLLAVPRSNEQFF. The DNA for the CDR3 is TGTGCCAGCAGCCAACTTCTGGCGGTCCCTCGGTCTAATGAGCAGTTCTTC.

The CDR3 DNA sequence: TGTGCCAGCAGTTACACATCCTCCTACAATGAGCAGTTCTTC. Its protein product is CASSYTSSYNEQFF. This rearrangement joins TRBV6-6 to TRBJ2-1, with D uncertain. Trimming removed 2 bases from V and 0 bases from J, with 5 bases in between. Germline CDR1 is MNHNY and CDR2 is SVGAGI (reference sequence). This CDR3 is 14 amino acids long.

This clonotype has more than one count but fewer than ten. This chain joins TRBV7-2 and TRBJ2-1; 7 bases line up with TRBD1. This CDR3 spans 15 amino acids. The germline CDR1 and CDR2 sequences are SGHTA and FQGNSA. V trimming: 8 bases; J trimming: 7 bases; junction bases outside the gene matches: 14. CDR3 amino acids: CASQFATGNLNEQFF. For the CDR3, the DNA is TGTGCCAGCCAATTCGCGACAGGGAATTTGAATGAGCAGTTCTTC.

The chain joins TRBV27 to TRBJ2-1, with D perhaps TRBD2 (8 bases). V was trimmed by 10 bases and J by 0 bases, leaving 16 bases between them. CDR1 MNHEY and CDR2 SMNVEV come from the germline V gene (reference sequence). The CDR3 has 15 amino acids. The CDR3 spells CATSGGTSSYNEQFF. The CDR3 DNA reads TGTGCCACCTCAGGGGGGACTAGCTCCTACAATGAGCAGTTCTTC.

The chain joins TRBV27 to TRBJ1-6, with D tentatively TRBD1 (5 bases). Trimming cost V 2 bases and J 13 bases, with 12 bases left between them. CDR3 length equals 13 residues. The germline CDR1 and CDR2 sequences are MNHEY and SMNVEV (reference sequence). The DNA for the CDR3 is TGTGCCAGCAGTTTACGACAGCTAGATCCCCTCCACTTT. Encoded protein: CASSLRQLDPLHF.

This clonotype turned up a few times. V and J are TRBV28 and TRBJ2-1, with D perhaps TRBD2 (7 bases). In germline, CDR1 is MDHEN, CDR2 SYDVKM. CDR3 length equals 14 residues. The V end was cut by 7 bases, the J end by 7 bases, with 17 bases between. CDR3 coding DNA: TGTGCCAGCACCGTCGCGGGGGCGCAAAATGAGCAGTTCTTC. Its translation is CASTVAGAQNEQFF.

Remarks on this clonotype: One junction end disagrees with the germline gene, perhaps due to a read error. This chain connects TRBV6-2 or TRBV6-3 to TRBJ2-1, with D unclear. The CDR3 sequence is 12 residues long. Germline assignment: CDR1 MNHEY and CDR2 SVGEGT. In DNA, the CDR3 is TGTGCCAGCAGTTACTTCGGACGGAACGCTTTATTC. It specifies CASSYFGRNALF.

This clonotype occurred a few times. This chain joins TRBV27 and TRBJ1-4; TRBD1 might be the D (5 bases). This CDR3 has 11 amino acids. V shed 2 bases and J shed 15 bases, with 10 bases lying between them. Germline CDR1 and CDR2: MNHEY and SMNVEV (reference sequence). The CDR3, as DNA: TGTGCCAGCAGTTTAAAGGGACCCATGTTTTTT. It specifies CASSLKGPMFF.

This clonotype was found a few times. J is TRBJ1-6 and V is TRBV5-1, with 7 bases that match TRBD1. The CDR3 consists of 18 residues. J gave up 6 bases and V 0 bases, and 12 bases lay outside the gene matches. The germline CDR1 and CDR2 sequences are SGHRS and YFSETQ. CDR3 nucleotide sequence: TGCGCCAGCAGCTTGGGGGCAAGGCCCGGGACAGTTAATTCACCCCTCCACTTT. This codes for CASSLGARPGTVNSPLHF.

This clonotype was counted at least ten times. This rearrangement joins TRBV25-1 to TRBJ1-5; 9 nucleotides line up with TRBD1. V lost 5 bases to trimming and J lost 6 bases; unmatched junction nucleotides: 8. Per the germline V gene, CDR1 is MGHDK and CDR2 is SYGVNS. The CDR3 is 15 amino acids. The CDR3 region is CASSSRQGEGQPQHF. CDR3 sequence (DNA): TGTGCCAGCAGTTCACGACAGGGGGAAGGTCAGCCCCAGCATTTT.

This clonotype was detected only once. The rearrangement links TRBV11-3 to TRBJ2-1, with TRBD2 matching 10 bases. V lost 7 bases, J lost 9 bases, and 15 bases stayed unmatched. Germline V lookup: CDR1 SGHNT, CDR2 YENEEA. This CDR3 comprises 16 residues. The CDR3: CASNQARLAGEGEQFF. In DNA form, the CDR3 reads TGTGCCAGCAACCAAGCCCGGCTAGCGGGAGAGGGTGAGCAGTTCTTC.

This clonotype was detected only a few times. In DNA, the CDR3 is TGCGCCAGCAGCCAAGATTCCTCGGGTTACTACGAGCAGTACTTC. Translated, it gives CASSQDSSGYYEQYF. The V gene is TRBV4-1, the J gene TRBJ2-7; D is uncertain. The V end was cut by 0 bases, the J end by 3 bases, with 12 bases between. The CDR3 consists of 15 residues. Per the germline V gene, CDR1 is MGHRA and CDR2 is YSYEKL.

This clonotype appeared a few times. The chain recombines TRBV7-2 with TRBJ1-1, with D unclear. The germline V gene has CDR1 SGHTA and CDR2 FQGNSA. Trimming pared 1 base from V and 4 bases from J, leaving 4 bases between. The CDR3 is made up of 12 amino acids. The CDR3 spells CASSLEFTEAFF. CDR3 DNA: TGTGCCAGCAGCTTAGAGTTCACTGAAGCTTTCTTT.

This clonotype was recorded a few times. The gene calls are TRBV7-2 and TRBJ2-1; either TRBD1 or TRBD2 may fit D (5 bases each). Trimming took 2 bases from V and 7 from J, leaving 18 bases between them. The CDR3 has 16 amino acids. CDR1 is SGHTA, CDR2 FQGNSA, per germline. CDR3 loop: CASSLRGGEGWNEQFF. The DNA of the CDR3 is TGTGCCAGCAGCTTACGGGGCGGAGAGGGGTGGAATGAGCAGTTCTTC. Drawing the rest from reference TRBV7-2 and TRBJ2-1, the complete variable domain is GAGVSQSPSNKVTEKGKDVELRCDPISGHTALYWYRQSLGQGLEFLIYFQGNSAPDKSGLPSDRFSAERTGGSVSTLTIQRTQQEDSAVYLCASSLRGGEGWNEQFFGPGTRLTVL.

This clonotype showed up just a few times. The chain has TRBV30 and TRBJ1-2; D gene unclear. This CDR3 has 13 amino acids. Germline CDR1 is GTSNPN and CDR2 is SVGIG (reference sequence). V lost 3 bases to trimming and J lost 4 bases, with 12 bases between them. The CDR3 reads CAWSPDAVYGYTF. The CDR3 DNA sequence: TGTGCCTGGAGCCCCGACGCAGTCTATGGCTACACCTTC.

The chain joins TRBV27 to TRBJ1-1, with a tentative D call TRBD1 (6 bases). CDR3 length: 14 amino acids. V was cut by 10 bases and J by 8 bases, with 23 bases left in between. Germline V gene sequence: CDR1 MNHEY, CDR2 SMNVEV (reference sequence). The CDR3 DNA reads as TGTGCCACCTATGCGCGCGGGGGCGAGAGGGAAGCTTTCTTT. It specifies CATYARGGEREAFF.

This rearrangement joins TRBV6-5 to TRBJ2-7; 12 bases map to TRBD2. CDR1 and CDR2 (germline): MNHEY, SVGAGI. The CDR3 spans 13 residues. The V segment lost 5 bases and the J segment 12 bases; nucleotides outside the gene matches: 8. The CDR3 DNA reads as TGTGCCAGCAGTCCTAGCGGGAGGGCAATTCGGTACGTC. It translates to CASSPSGRAIRYV.

This clonotype occurred many times. This chain links TRBV28 with TRBJ1-2; no definite D call. This CDR3 has 16 residues. Per the germline V gene, CDR1 is MDHEN and CDR2 is SYDVKM. Trimming stripped 2 bases from V and 5 bases from J, with 18 bases between. The CDR3: CASSLSYPTGRYGYTF. CDR3 coding DNA: TGTGCCAGCAGTTTAAGTTACCCAACCGGGAGATATGGCTACACCTTC.

The chain links TRBV19 to TRBJ2-1; D not certain. Trimming left V 4 bases short and J 1 base short, with 8 bases between. The CDR3 spans 14 residues. Germline V lookup: CDR1 LNHDA, CDR2 SQIVND (reference sequence). The CDR3 is CASSTGVSYNEQFF. The CDR3 DNA sequence: TGTGCCAGTAGTACAGGAGTGTCCTACAATGAGCAGTTCTTC.

This clonotype was counted a few times. J is TRBJ1-1 and V is TRBV7-3, with 8 nucleotides matching TRBD1. Germline values: CDR1 SGHTA, CDR2 FQGTGA. V shed 5 bases, J shed 1 base, and the junction held 9 bases outside the gene matches. The CDR3 consists of 16 residues. This CDR3 reads CASSPGQGWGNTEAFF. CDR3 sequence (DNA): TGTGCCAGCAGCCCCGGACAGGGCTGGGGGAACACTGAAGCTTTCTTT.